The TCR beta chain under discussion was sequenced for a study of post-analysis software for immune sequencing data. Study-wide context: Relapsing-remitting, secondary progressive and progressive-relapsing courses of multiple sclerosis were included. Study results and limitations: Samples from one preparation batch, clustered by F measure, grouped strongly together. Controls significantly exceeded multiple sclerosis patients in normalized Chao1 diversity. Five TRBV segments (TRBV5-6, TRBV5-1 and TRBV20-1 among them) occurred more frequently in patients than in controls.

With regard to this clonotype: Its cognate antigen is unknown.

TCR beta cDNA libraries had unique molecular identifiers. Each CDR3 protein is one row after TCRdb ran MiXCR on the PCR reads. The sample has about 500,000 distinct CDR3 sequences, around 40% seen once; the top ten hold 9.5% to 13%. This CDR3 has 16 residues. V trimming: 5 bases; J trimming: 0 bases; junction bases outside the gene matches: 9. Germline V CDR1 and CDR2: SEHNR, FQNEAQ (reference sequence). The source material was blood. The chain carries TRBV7-9 and TRBJ1-1; TRBD1 agrees at 7 bases. This clonotype originated in a girl aged 5-17 years with multiple sclerosis. The CDR3 DNA sequence: TGTGCCAGCAGCCCCACAGGGGAAGGAATGAACACTGAAGCTTTCTTT. Translated: CASSPTGEGMNTEAFF.